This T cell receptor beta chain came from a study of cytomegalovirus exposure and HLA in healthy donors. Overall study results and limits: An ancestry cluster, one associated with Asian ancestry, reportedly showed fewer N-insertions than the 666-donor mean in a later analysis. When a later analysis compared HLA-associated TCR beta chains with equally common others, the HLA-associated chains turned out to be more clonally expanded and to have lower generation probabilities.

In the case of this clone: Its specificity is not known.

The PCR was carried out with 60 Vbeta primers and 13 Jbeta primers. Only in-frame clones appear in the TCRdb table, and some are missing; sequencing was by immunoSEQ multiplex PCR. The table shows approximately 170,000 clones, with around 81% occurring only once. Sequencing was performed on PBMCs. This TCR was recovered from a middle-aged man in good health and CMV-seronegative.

CDR3 sequence: CASSESGLGQPQHF. For the CDR3, the DNA is TGTGCCAGCAGTGAGTCGGGGTTGGGACAGCCCCAGCATTTT. This chain links TRBV6-4 with TRBJ1-5; no clear D. The V end lost 3 bases, the J end lost 7 bases, and 13 bases lay between the germline ends. The CDR3 runs to 14 residues. Germline-derived CDR1 and CDR2 are MRHNA and SNTAGT.